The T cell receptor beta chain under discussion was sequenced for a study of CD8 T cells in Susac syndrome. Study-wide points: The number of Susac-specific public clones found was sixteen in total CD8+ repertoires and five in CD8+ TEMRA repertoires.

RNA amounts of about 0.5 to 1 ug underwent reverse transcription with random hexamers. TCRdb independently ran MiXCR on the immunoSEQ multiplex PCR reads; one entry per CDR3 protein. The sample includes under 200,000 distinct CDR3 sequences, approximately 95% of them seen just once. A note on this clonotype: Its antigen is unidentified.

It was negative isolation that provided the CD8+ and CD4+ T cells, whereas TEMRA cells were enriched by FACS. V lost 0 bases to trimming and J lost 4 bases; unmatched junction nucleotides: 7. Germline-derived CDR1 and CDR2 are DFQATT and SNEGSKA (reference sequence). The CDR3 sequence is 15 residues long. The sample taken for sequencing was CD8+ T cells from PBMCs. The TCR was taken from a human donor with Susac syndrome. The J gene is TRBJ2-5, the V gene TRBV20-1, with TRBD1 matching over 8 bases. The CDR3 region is CSARDQGAWGETQYF. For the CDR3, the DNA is TGCAGTGCTAGAGATCAGGGGGCCTGGGGAGAGACCCAGTACTTC.